The clone carrying this TCR beta chain occurred many times. Its antigen is still unknown. The lymph nodes were axillary draining lymph nodes from breast cancer patients. TCRdb re-analysed the multiplex PCR reads in MiXCR, keeping a single row per CDR3 protein. The sample holds more than 100,000 distinct CDR3 sequences, approximately 20% seen once. V gave up 4 bases and J gave up 4 bases, with 10 bases separating them. This CDR3 is 14 amino acids long. Germline V gene data show CDR1 as LGHNA and CDR2 as YNFKEQ. The sample comes from a study of breast tumors, draining lymph nodes, adjacent tissues. Findings and caveats of the study: Tumor and nontumor repertoires were significantly more similar in luminal-like than in basal-like breast cancer. Tumor TCR diversity was below lymph nodes but above nontumor tissue. The lymph node origin of tumor T cells was framed as consistent with a hypothesis, not demonstrated.

This TCR derives from a female donor with breast cancer. Some clones in this sample may be carry-over from other donors' samples. This chain connects TRBV4-2 to TRBJ2-2; D uncertain. Sequencing was carried out using axillary lymph node tissue. DNA for the CDR3: TGTGCCAGCAGCCCGGTGGGTGGCACCGGGGAGCTGTTTTTT. Translation: CASSPVGGTGELFF.